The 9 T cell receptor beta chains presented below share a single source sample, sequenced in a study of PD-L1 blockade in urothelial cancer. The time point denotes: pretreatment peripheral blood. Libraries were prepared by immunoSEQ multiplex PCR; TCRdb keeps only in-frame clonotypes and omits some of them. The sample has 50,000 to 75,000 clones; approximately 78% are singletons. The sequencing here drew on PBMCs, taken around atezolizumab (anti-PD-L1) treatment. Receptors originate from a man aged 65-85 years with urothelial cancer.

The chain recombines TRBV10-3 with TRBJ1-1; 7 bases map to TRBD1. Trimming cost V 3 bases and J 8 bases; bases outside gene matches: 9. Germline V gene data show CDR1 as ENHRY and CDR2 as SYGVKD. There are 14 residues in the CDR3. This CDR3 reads CAISEKTGSREAFF. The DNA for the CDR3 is TGTGCCATCAGTGAAAAGACAGGGAGCCGAGAAGCTTTCTTT.

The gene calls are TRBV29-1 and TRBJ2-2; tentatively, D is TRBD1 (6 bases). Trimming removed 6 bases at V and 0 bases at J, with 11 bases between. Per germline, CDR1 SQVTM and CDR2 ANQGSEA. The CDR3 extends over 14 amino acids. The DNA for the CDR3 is TGCAGCGTAATTGGACAGACGAACACCGGGGAGCTGTTTTTT. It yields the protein CSVIGQTNTGELFF.

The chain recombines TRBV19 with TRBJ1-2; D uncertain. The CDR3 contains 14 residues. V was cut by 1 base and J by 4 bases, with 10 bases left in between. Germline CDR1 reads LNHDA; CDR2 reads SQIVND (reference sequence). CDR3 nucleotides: TGTGCCAGTAGTATAGGGAACAGCTTCTATGGCTACACCTTC. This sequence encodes CASSIGNSFYGYTF.

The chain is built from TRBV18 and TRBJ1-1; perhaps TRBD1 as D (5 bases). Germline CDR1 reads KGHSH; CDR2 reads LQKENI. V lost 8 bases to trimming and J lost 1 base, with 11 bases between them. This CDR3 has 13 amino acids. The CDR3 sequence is CASQGQGNTEAFF. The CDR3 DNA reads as TGTGCCAGCCAAGGGCAGGGGAACACTGAAGCTTTCTTT. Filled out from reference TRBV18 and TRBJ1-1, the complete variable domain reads NAGVMQNPRHLVRRRGQEARLRCSPMKGHSHVYWYRQLPEEGLKFMVYLQKENIIDESGMPKERFSAEFPKEGPSILRIQQVVRGDSAAYFCASQGQGNTEAFFGQGTRLTVV.

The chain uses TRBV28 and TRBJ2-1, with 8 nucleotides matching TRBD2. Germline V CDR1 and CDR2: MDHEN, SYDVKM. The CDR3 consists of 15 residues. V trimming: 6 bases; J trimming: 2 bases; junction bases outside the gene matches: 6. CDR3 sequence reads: CASRVSGTTYNEQFF. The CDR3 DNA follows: TGTGCCAGCAGGGTTAGCGGGACAACCTACAATGAGCAGTTCTTC.

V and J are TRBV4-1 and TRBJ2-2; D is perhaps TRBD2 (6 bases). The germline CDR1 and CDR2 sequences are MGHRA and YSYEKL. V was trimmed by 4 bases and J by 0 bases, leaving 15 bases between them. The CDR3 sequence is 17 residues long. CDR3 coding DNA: TGCGCCAGCAGCCGAATGGTCGGGACTTCGAACACCGGGGAGCTGTTTTTT. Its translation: CASSRMVGTSNTGELFF.

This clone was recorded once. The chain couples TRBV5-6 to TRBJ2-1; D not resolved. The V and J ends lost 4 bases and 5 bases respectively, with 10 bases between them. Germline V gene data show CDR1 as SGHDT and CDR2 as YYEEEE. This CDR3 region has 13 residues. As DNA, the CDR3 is TGTGCCAGCAGCAACGGTCTAAACAATGAGCAGTTCTTC. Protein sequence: CASSNGLNNEQFF.

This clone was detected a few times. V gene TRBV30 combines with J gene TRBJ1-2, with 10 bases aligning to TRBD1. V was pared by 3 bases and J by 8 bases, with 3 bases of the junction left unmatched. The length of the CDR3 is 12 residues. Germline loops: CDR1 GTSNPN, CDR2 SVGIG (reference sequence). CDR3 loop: CAWSGTGEGYTF. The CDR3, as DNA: TGTGCCTGGAGCGGGACAGGGGAGGGCTACACCTTC.

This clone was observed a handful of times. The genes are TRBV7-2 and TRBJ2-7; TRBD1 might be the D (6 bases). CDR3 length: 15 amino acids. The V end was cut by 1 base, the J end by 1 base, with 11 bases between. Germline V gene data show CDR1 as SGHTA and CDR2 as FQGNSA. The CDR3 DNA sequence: TGTGCCAGCAGCTTAGTTCAGGGGAATTCCTACGAGCAGTACTTC. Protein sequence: CASSLVQGNSYEQYF.